This entry features one TCR beta chain sequence. This clonotype was observed many times. Its antigen specificity is not known. No clone much larger than this one lies a single base away; base qualities are absent. The method was PCR. The run used a NextSeq 500. Bulk TCR libraries were made following a previously described method, with the TCR primers given in Table S5. The Qiagen AllPrep DNA/RNA kit was used to purify total RNA. Reads from multiple sequencing runs of the same library were pooled before analysis. The paper's processing steps were these. Only reads with exact TCR constant sequence were kept, trimmed to 150 nt, and grouped by their 12-nt molecular barcodes. Reads in each barcode group were sub-clustered using a 15% Levenshtein threshold, and a quality-weighted consensus sequence was built for each RNA molecule. Non-functional sequences were removed, as were lower-count sequences one edit away from another. Based on fitting two negative binomial distributions, any barcode sub-cluster with under 20% of the maximum read count was discarded. The public sequencing data were trimmed at Q25 with fastp and processed into clonotypes with MiXCR by TCRdb, which kept only in-frame beta chains. When rows share a CDR3 protein, they turn into one entry using the most common DNA and genes. What appears here as the V and J calls and clone size reflects TCRdb's work, not the paper's. This sample has some 590,000 distinct CDR3 sequences in its table, and about 25% of those were observed once. 0.6% to 0.9% of the sample is in the top ten clones.

Libraries of naive CD8 T cells were generated from roughly 21,000 to 960,000 sorted cells, with 10%, 30% or 50% of the purified RNA used. Naive CD8 T cells, defined as CD8+CD4-CCR7+CD45RA+, were FACS-sorted into RLT Plus buffer on a BD FACSAria II. To test detection sensitivity, Jurkat RNA equivalent to more than eight TCR copies was spiked into samples of about 19,000-1,000,000 naive CD8 T cells. CD8 T cells were enriched with RosetteSep CD8+ T Cell Enrichment Cocktail and Ficoll-Paque, followed by ACK red cell lysis. This sample is part of a study of molecular identifiers for immune sequencing clone quantification (dated by TCRdb to the late 2010s). Some background on the complete study: In a replicate experiment, RNA from roughly 18,000 or 92,000 naive CD8 T cells was split into five aliquots, four of which were sequenced. This methods study benchmarked molecular-identifier clustering-based TCR repertoire sequencing (MIDCIRS) and TCR RNA copy counting, using CD8 T cells to do so.

What the work shows at the level of the full study, not this receptor alone: Highly expanded clone sizes could be underestimated because identical TCR molecules may share a barcode. Naive libraries contained spiked-in Jurkat TCR RNA (approximately 10 copies' worth), which is not part of the donor repertoire. Modeling estimated about three recovered TCR RNA copies per cell, compared with about 10 by digital PCR, which implies around 30% capture efficiency. Spiked-in Jurkat TCR RNA equal to a single cell's worth was reported to be detectable even within one million naive CD8 T cells. When barcode sub-clustering was left out, chimeric consensus sequences inflated TCR diversity, with chimeras reaching as high as 47%. In CMV-specific effector cells, over 98% of molecules were held by clones above 20 RNA copies, whereas under 1% of molecules were held by such clones in naive cells.

The CDR3 covers 13 residues, taking in both the cysteine and the phenylalanine. CDR3 DNA is the only sequence kept; it has 39 bases, read in frame from the first base. The V and J ends are trimmed by 8 bases and 4 bases, leaving 15 bases between them. Looking up the germline V gene yields CDR1 SGHAT and CDR2 FQNNGV. This clonotype was sampled from a human donor in good health. Some libraries in this study had Jurkat cell RNA spiked in. The rearrangement combines TRBV11-2 with TRBJ2-7; TRBD2 is a weak D gene call, 6 bases matching. Sequenced sample: naive CD8+ T cells from blood, with Jurkat cell RNA spiked in. Reading the label with the study, this specimen's cell subset or site is: FACS-sorted CD8+CD4-CCR7+CD45RA+ naive T cells. Read as DNA, the sequence is TGTGCCAGCCGTGTCGGGGGTTGGTACGAGCAGTACTTC. This is translated as CASRVGGWYEQYF.